This T cell receptor (beta chain) derives from a study of beta chain features in type 1 diabetes. Every donor had blood drawn once into heparin, roughly 100 mL on average. Sorting that relied on CD45RO/CCR7/CD25/CD127/CD95/CD27 yielded CD4+ naive, central memory, regulatory and stem cell-like memory cells. Trimming stripped 7 bases from V and 6 bases from J, with 16 bases between. Germline V gene data show CDR1 as GTSNPN and CDR2 as SVGIG (reference sequence). CDR3 length: 14 residues. Study-level points and caveats: For Type 1 diabetes patients, all four CD4+ subsets carried TCRB CDR3s that were moderately but significantly shorter. There were fewer insertions and more deletions at the VDJ junctions of type 1 diabetes patients. Naive, central memory and regulatory TCRB repertoires appeared more similar among patients than healthy donors.

Concerning this clone: Antigen unknown.

Investigators reverse transcribed all isolated RNA, so they sequenced expressed TCRB transcripts. The repertoire was sequenced with immunoSEQ multiplex PCR; TCRdb's copy has only in-frame clones and lacks some. The data hold 600,000 to 750,000 clones, with 12% observed a single time. This chain uses TRBV30 with TRBJ1-6; perhaps TRBD1 as D (6 bases). This clonotype was obtained from a man aged 30 to 39 with type 1 diabetes. The sequencing sample was made of naive CD4+ T cells from blood. CDR3 coding DNA: TGTGCCTCCCCAGTCGGGGGGCCTAATTCACCCCTCCACTTT. Translation: CASPVGGPNSPLHF.